This T cell receptor beta chain was sequenced for a study of blood T cell repertoires in COVID-19. Whole-study context: The cDNA or gDNA used as material had been derived from T cells, B-cell-depleted T cells, or PBMCs.

Enrolled during active infection, Seattle patients were then followed longitudinally. Germline assignment: CDR1 SGHAT and CDR2 FQNNGV. J lost 7 bases, V lost 0 bases, and 5 bases had no gene match. CDR3 size: 14 residues. Authors' analysis steps: Estimates of nucleated cell counts were drawn from the amplification of reference gene primers. Sequencing was performed with immunoSEQ multiplex PCR; in TCRdb, only in-frame clones are kept and a portion is missing. The V and J calls and the clone size are those of that table, but D and trimming were determined from the DNA. The data hold roughly 120,000 clones, with 85% to 90% observed a single time.

The chain has TRBV11-2 and TRBJ2-5; 7 bases are a match to TRBD1. Sequencing input: peripheral blood. The receptor was derived from an older woman with COVID-19, enrolled during active disease. The CDR3 loop reads CASSLDATGWTQYF. CDR3 in DNA: TGTGCCAGCAGCTTAGACGCGACAGGGTGGACCCAGTACTTC.